The rows below give T cell receptor beta chains drawn from one sample of a study of identical twins. One entry per CDR3 protein, called by TCRdb with MiXCR from the 5' RACE reads. The table has 550,000 to 700,000 distinct CDR3 sequences, 21% seen once. These data also formed part of another study, on T cells expressing NK-cell markers.

Specimen: PBMCs. The receptor source for this set is a woman aged 18-29 years in good health. CDR3s include the opening cysteine and the closing phenylalanine or tryptophan. D genes are given only for firm matches. Expanded clones get a size class; other rows say once, few or many, or leave the size out.

D	J	size	V	CDR3	DNA
TRBD1	TRBJ1-4	few	TRBV5-6	CASSQDRGNVNEKLFF	TGTGCCAGCAGCCAAGACAGGGGAAACGTTAATGAAAAACTGTTTTTT
-	TRBJ2-1	many	TRBV6-5	CASSYSGVPTYNEQFF	TGTGCCAGCAGTTACTCGGGAGTCCCGACCTACAATGAGCAGTTCTTC
-	TRBJ1-5	few	TRBV10-3	CAISDGYSNQPQHF	TGTGCCATCAGTGATGGCTATAGCAATCAGCCCCAGCATTTT
TRBD1	TRBJ2-2	many	TRBV5-1	CASGGQGELTTGELFF	TGCGCCAGCGGCGGACAGGGGGAACTAACGACCGGGGAGCTGTTTTTT
-	TRBJ2-7	-	TRBV12-3/TRBV12-4	CASTGGYEQYF	TGTGCCAGCACCGGGGGCTACGAGCAGTACTTC
-	TRBJ1-4	many	TRBV5-1	CASSPSGATNEKLFF	TGCGCCAGCAGCCCTTCCGGGGCCACTAATGAAAAACTGTTTTTT
-	TRBJ1-1	-	TRBV12-3/TRBV12-4	CASSRGPTEAFF	TGTGCCAGCAGTCGGGGACCCACTGAAGCTTTCTTT
-	TRBJ2-7	-	TRBV7-9	CASSARVSYEQYF	TGTGCCAGCAGCGCAAGAGTATCCTACGAGCAGTACTTC
TRBD2	TRBJ2-5	many	TRBV11-2	CASSLMTSGQETQYF	TGTGCCAGCAGCTTAATGACTAGCGGACAAGAGACCCAGTACTTC
-	TRBJ2-7	-	TRBV20-1	CSASSGSPYEQYF	TGCAGTGCTAGTAGCGGATCTCCCTACGAGCAGTACTTC
-	TRBJ2-2	-	TRBV27	CASSGLEDTGELFF	TGTGCCAGCTCGGGGCTAGAGGACACCGGGGAGCTGTTTTTT
TRBD1	TRBJ1-4	few	TRBV20-1	CSARTGGNEKLFF	TGCAGTGCTCGGACAGGGGGTAATGAAAAACTGTTTTTT
-	TRBJ1-1	few	TRBV6-5	CASSPSRVTEAFF	TGTGCCAGCAGCCCCTCGAGGGTCACTGAAGCTTTCTTT
-	TRBJ1-1	many	TRBV12-3/TRBV12-4	CASTFSLGTEAFF	TGTGCCAGCACTTTTAGCTTAGGCACTGAAGCTTTCTTT
-	TRBJ2-7	few	TRBV7-9	CASSLVASPYKQYF	TGTGCCAGCAGCTTAGTAGCTTCCCCCTACAAGCAGTACTTC
-	TRBJ2-3	-	TRBV20-1	CSADPLRTQYF	TGCAGTGCTGACCCCCTACGTACGCAGTATTTT
-	TRBJ2-1	-	TRBV6-5	CASSYSNQNHNEQFF	TGTGCCAGCAGTTACAGTAACCAGAACCACAATGAGCAGTTCTTC
TRBD2	TRBJ2-5	few	TRBV9	CASSATGTRGIETQYF	TGTGCCAGCAGCGCAACCGGGACTAGAGGGATAGAGACCCAGTACTTC
TRBD1	TRBJ2-7	few	TRBV7-6	CASSSRLRGLNYEQYF	TGTGCCAGCAGCTCTCGACTCAGGGGGCTCAACTACGAGCAGTACTTC
TRBD1	TRBJ2-7	-	TRBV6-1	CASISSGQSYEQYF	TGTGCCAGCATCTCGTCGGGACAGTCCTACGAGCAGTACTTC
-	TRBJ1-1	-	TRBV12-3/TRBV12-4	CASRGPLEAFF	TGTGCCAGCCGCGGACCCCTTGAAGCTTTCTTT
TRBD1	TRBJ1-6	few	TRBV6-1	CASRPPGGKNSPLHF	TGTGCCAGCCGACCCCCAGGGGGAAAGAATTCACCCCTCCACTTT
-	TRBJ2-1	few	TRBV5-1	CASSGHLRGHNEQFF	TGCGCCAGCAGCGGGCACCTCCGGGGCCACAATGAGCAGTTCTTC
-	TRBJ2-7	-	TRBV5-1	CASSLAGGQGYEQYF	TGCGCCAGCAGCTTGGCGGGGGGCCAAGGTTACGAGCAGTACTTC
-	TRBJ2-5	few	TRBV10-3	CATKIQGNQETQYF	TGTGCCACGAAAATACAGGGTAATCAAGAGACCCAGTACTTC
-	TRBJ2-3	once	TRBV7-2	CASSPRQDRDTQYF	TGTGCCAGCAGCCCCCGACAGGATAGAGATACGCAGTATTTT
-	TRBJ2-3	-	TRBV5-1	CASSLQDRSTDTQYF	TGCGCCAGCAGCTTACAGGACCGGAGCACAGATACGCAGTATTTT
-	TRBJ1-1	many	TRBV20-1	CSARRGGNTEAFF	TGCAGTGCTAGGCGGGGGGGCAACACTGAAGCTTTCTTT
TRBD1	TRBJ2-3	many	TRBV12-3/TRBV12-4	CASSLAWTGPSF	TGTGCCAGCAGTTTAGCTTGGACAGGGCCCTCTTTT